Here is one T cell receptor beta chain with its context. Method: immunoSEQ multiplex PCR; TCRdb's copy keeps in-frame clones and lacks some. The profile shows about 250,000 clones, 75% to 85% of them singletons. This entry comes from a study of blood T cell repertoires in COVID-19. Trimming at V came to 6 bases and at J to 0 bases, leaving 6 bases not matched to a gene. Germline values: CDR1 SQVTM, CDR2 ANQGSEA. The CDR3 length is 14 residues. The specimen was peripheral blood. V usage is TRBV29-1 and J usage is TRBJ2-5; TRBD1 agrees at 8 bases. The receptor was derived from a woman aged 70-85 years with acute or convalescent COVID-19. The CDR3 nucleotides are TGCAGCGTGACGAGGGACAGGTACCAAGAGACCCAGTACTTC. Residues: CSVTRDRYQETQYF.